A selection of T cell receptor beta chains follows, all from one sample in a study of cytomegalovirus exposure and HLA in healthy donors. Assay used: immunoSEQ multiplex PCR; TCRdb lists only in-frame clones, some missing. The sample lists around 72,000 clones; around 70% were seen once. Input material: PBMCs. These receptors originate from a man in his forties in good health and CMV-seropositive. Both conserved end residues are part of each CDR3. The D gene is left open where the match is weak. Not all rows give a size; the values are once, few, many and, for expanded clones, a class.

v_gene	d_gene	abundance	j_gene	CDR3aa	CDR3nt
TRBV6-1	TRBD1	NA	TRBJ2-2	CASSVGTDTGELFF	TGTGCCAGCAGTGTTGGGACAGACACCGGGGAGCTGTTTTTT
TRBV15	NA	NA	TRBJ2-7	CATSLETYEQYF	TGTGCCACCAGTCTGGAGACCTACGAGCAGTACTTC
TRBV18	NA	few	TRBJ2-5	CASSTSGETQYF	TGTGCCAGCTCTACGTCGGGGGAGACCCAGTACTTC
TRBV7-9	NA	NA	TRBJ1-1	CASSFWNTEAFF	TGTGCCAGCAGCTTCTGGAACACTGAAGCTTTCTTT
TRBV2	NA	NA	TRBJ1-2	CASSAQGNYGYTF	TGTGCCAGCAGTGCACAGGGAAACTATGGCTACACCTTC
TRBV7-8	NA	NA	TRBJ2-7	CASRKTSVSEQYF	TGTGCCAGCAGAAAAACCTCGGTATCCGAGCAGTACTTC
TRBV19	TRBD1	NA	TRBJ1-6	CASSSPGQAVSPLHF	TGTGCCAGTAGTTCCCCGGGACAGGCGGTTTCACCCCTCCACTTT
TRBV19	TRBD2	NA	TRBJ2-5	CASKKAGGRGYQETQYF	TGTGCCAGTAAAAAGGCGGGGGGCCGCGGGTACCAAGAGACCCAGTACTTC
TRBV4-1	NA	NA	TRBJ2-1	CAGSRRYGNEQFF	TGCGCCGGCAGCCGCCGGTACGGCAATGAGCAGTTCTTC
TRBV20-1	NA	NA	TRBJ1-1	CSAGGNTEAFF	TGCAGTGCGGGGGGAAACACTGAAGCTTTCTTT
TRBV29-1	NA	few	TRBJ1-1	CSVDRGLTGYTEAFF	TGCAGCGTTGATCGTGGGTTGACGGGGTACACTGAAGCTTTCTTT
TRBV5-6	TRBD2	NA	TRBJ2-5	CASSWWDYQQETQYF	TGTGCCAGCAGCTGGTGGGACTACCAACAAGAGACCCAGTACTTC
TRBV27	NA	NA	TRBJ2-1	CASSLEGSAVYNEQFF	TGTGCCAGCAGTTTGGAGGGATCAGCGGTCTACAATGAGCAGTTCTTC
TRBV4-2	NA	once	TRBJ1-1	CASSQEFVNTEAFF	TGTGCCAGCAGCCAAGAGTTCGTCAACACTGAAGCTTTCTTT
TRBV5-1	NA	NA	TRBJ1-6	CANSLEGRGNSPLHF	TGCGCCAACAGCTTGGAGGGTAGGGGGAATTCACCCCTCCACTTT
TRBV6-5	TRBD1	NA	TRBJ2-2	CASRDSNTGELFF	TGTGCTAGCCGGGACAGTAACACCGGGGAGCTGTTTTTT
TRBV27	NA	NA	TRBJ1-1	CASSASGGGRYTEAFF	TGTGCCAGCAGTGCCTCGGGGGGGGGCCGGTACACTGAAGCTTTCTTT
TRBV5-1	NA	NA	TRBJ2-5	CASSFVPGETQYF	TGCGCCAGCAGCTTCGTCCCCGGGGAGACCCAGTACTTC
TRBV4-3	NA	NA	TRBJ1-2	CASSQDGRNYGYTF	TGCGCCAGCAGCCAAGATGGCCGAAACTATGGCTACACCTTC
TRBV5-1	TRBD2	NA	TRBJ2-1	CASKELAGGGEQFF	TGCGCCAGCAAAGAACTAGCGGGGGGCGGTGAGCAGTTCTTC
TRBV4-1	TRBD1	NA	TRBJ1-2	CASSHGQGTGDGRYGYTF	TGCGCCAGCAGCCATGGACAGGGGACGGGGGACGGTAGATATGGCTACACCTTC
TRBV5-4	NA	NA	TRBJ1-6	CASSLSGRGPRSPLHF	TGTGCCAGCAGCCTCTCTGGTAGGGGTCCACGTTCACCCCTCCACTTT
TRBV28	TRBD1	NA	TRBJ1-5	CASSRQGFGNQPQHF	TGTGCCAGCAGCCGACAGGGGTTTGGGAATCAGCCCCAGCATTTT
TRBV7-2	TRBD1	NA	TRBJ2-7	CASSLGQGSTYEQYF	TGTGCCAGCAGCTTAGGACAGGGTAGCACCTACGAGCAGTACTTC
TRBV5-4	TRBD1	NA	TRBJ2-3	CASSPDRGFTDTQYF	TGTGCCAGCAGCCCGGACAGGGGTTTTACAGATACGCAGTATTTT
TRBV21-1	NA	NA	TRBJ1-2	CASSKHGHNYGYTF	TGTGCCAGCAGCAAACATGGACACAACTATGGCTACACCTTC
TRBV25-1	NA	NA	TRBJ1-6	CASSDGLRSPLHF	TGTGCCAGCAGTGACGGGTTACGTTCACCCCTCCACTTT
TRBV27	NA	NA	TRBJ1-1	CASSLRQAIRNTEAFF	TGTGCCAGCAGTCTACGACAGGCAATAAGGAACACTGAAGCTTTCTTT
TRBV6-1	NA	NA	TRBJ2-7	CASSRDSPSYEQYF	TGTGCCAGCAGTCGAGACAGCCCCTCCTACGAGCAGTACTTC
TRBV2	NA	few	TRBJ1-4	CASRPDSNEKLFF	TGTGCCAGCAGACCCGACAGTAATGAAAAACTGTTTTTT
TRBV7-9	NA	NA	TRBJ1-4	CASSSKGGNEKLFF	TGTGCCAGCAGCTCGAAAGGGGGAAATGAAAAACTGTTTTTT
TRBV25-1	TRBD1	NA	TRBJ2-3	CASSEVRGYTDTQYF	TGTGCCAGCAGTGAGGTCAGGGGGTACACAGATACGCAGTATTTT
TRBV4-1	NA	NA	TRBJ2-3	CASSQDHGSTDTQYF	TGCGCCAGCAGCCAAGATCACGGGAGCACAGATACGCAGTATTTT
TRBV6-1	NA	few	TRBJ2-7	CASSEIGGSTYEQYF	TGTGCCAGCAGTGAAATAGGCGGCTCTACCTACGAGCAGTACTTC
TRBV28	NA	NA	TRBJ2-5	CASSRPGLQEETQYF	TGTGCCTCGTCAAGGCCGGGACTCCAAGAAGAGACCCAGTACTTC
TRBV10-1	NA	few	TRBJ2-1	CASSEGTPYNEQFF	TGCGCCAGCAGTGAGGGGACACCTTACAATGAGCAGTTCTTC
TRBV2	TRBD1	NA	TRBJ2-5	CASSRTGGQETQYF	TGTGCCAGCAGTCGGACAGGCGGGCAAGAGACCCAGTACTTC
TRBV6-1	NA	NA	TRBJ2-7	CASSVNMVSYEQYF	TGTGCCAGCAGTGTTAACATGGTCTCCTACGAGCAGTACTTC
TRBV2	TRBD1	NA	TRBJ2-6	CASQVQGASGANVLTF	TGTGCCTCCCAGGTCCAGGGGGCCTCTGGGGCCAACGTCCTGACTTTC
TRBV5-1	TRBD2	NA	TRBJ2-1	CASRTSGVPEQFF	TGCGCCAGCAGAACTAGCGGGGTTCCTGAGCAGTTCTTC
TRBV7-2	NA	NA	TRBJ2-3	CASTLGGSQYF	TGTGCCAGCACCCTCGGGGGATCGCAGTATTTT
TRBV7-9	NA	few	TRBJ2-1	CASSLPPGLPPLTYEQFF	TGTGCCAGCAGCTTACCCCCGGGACTCCCCCCCCTTACCTATGAGCAGTTCTTC
TRBV29-1	NA	NA	TRBJ2-2	CSVEDYVAGLHTGELFF	TGCAGCGTTGAAGATTATGTAGCAGGGCTTCACACCGGGGAGCTGTTTTTT
TRBV15	TRBD1	NA	TRBJ2-3	CATSSAGTAYTQYF	TGTGCCACCAGCTCAGCAGGGACAGCGTATACGCAGTATTTT
TRBV6-1	NA	NA	TRBJ2-3	CASTDTRNSTDTQYF	TGTGCCAGCACGGACACACGCAATAGCACAGATACGCAGTATTTT
TRBV7-2	NA	NA	TRBJ2-1	CASSRKTTAEQFF	TGTGCCAGCAGCCGAAAGACGACAGCTGAGCAGTTCTTC
TRBV23-1	NA	few	TRBJ1-2	CASSQPPGHLYGYTF	TGCGCCAGCAGTCAACCACCGGGACACCTGTATGGCTACACCTTC
TRBV4-1	TRBD2	NA	TRBJ2-5	CASSQASGGETQYF	TGCGCCAGCAGCCAAGCTAGCGGGGGAGAGACCCAGTACTTC